This T cell receptor beta chain was identified in a study of control samples from healthy donors and cancer patients. With V trimmed by 5 bases and J by 1 base, 12 bases remained unmatched. This CDR3 is built from 19 residues. Germline-derived CDR1 and CDR2 are SGHRS and YFSETQ. Assay: immunoSEQ multiplex PCR; the TCRdb copy retains only in-frame clones and omits some. Of around 79,000 clones listed, 93% are singletons. The clonotype comes from a woman between 40 and 55 years old with lung cancer. V is TRBV5-1 and J is TRBJ2-3; 14 bases align to TRBD2. What was sequenced was PBMCs. The CDR3 nucleotides are TGCGCCAGCAGGATATCCGGGACTAGCGGGGGAGTGGGCACAGATACGCAGTATTTT. Its protein is CASRISGTSGGVGTDTQYF.